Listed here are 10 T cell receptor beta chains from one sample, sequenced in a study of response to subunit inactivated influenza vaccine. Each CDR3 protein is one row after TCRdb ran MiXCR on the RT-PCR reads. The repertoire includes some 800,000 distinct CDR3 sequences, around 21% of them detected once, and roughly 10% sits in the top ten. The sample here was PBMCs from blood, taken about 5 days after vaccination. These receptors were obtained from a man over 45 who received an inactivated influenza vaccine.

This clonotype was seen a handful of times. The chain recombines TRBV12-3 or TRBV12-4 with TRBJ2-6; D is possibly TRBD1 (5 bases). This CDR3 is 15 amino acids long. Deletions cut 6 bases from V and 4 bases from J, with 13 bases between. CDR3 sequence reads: CASSLRAAGANVLTF. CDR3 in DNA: TGTGCCAGCAGCCTCAGGGCGGCGGGGGCCAACGTCCTGACTTTC.

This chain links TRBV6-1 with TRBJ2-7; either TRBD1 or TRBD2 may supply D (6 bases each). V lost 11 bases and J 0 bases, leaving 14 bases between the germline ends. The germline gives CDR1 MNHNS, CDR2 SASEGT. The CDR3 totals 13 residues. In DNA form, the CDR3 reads TGTGCCTCAAAGGGGGGCAGCTCCTACGAGCAGTACTTC. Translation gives CASKGGSSYEQYF.

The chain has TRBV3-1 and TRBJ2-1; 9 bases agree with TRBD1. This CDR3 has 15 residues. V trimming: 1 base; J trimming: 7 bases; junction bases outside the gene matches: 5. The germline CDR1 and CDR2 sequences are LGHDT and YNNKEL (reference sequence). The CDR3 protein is CASSQAPGQGNEQFF. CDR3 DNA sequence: TGTGCCAGCAGCCAAGCCCCGGGACAGGGAAATGAGCAGTTCTTC.

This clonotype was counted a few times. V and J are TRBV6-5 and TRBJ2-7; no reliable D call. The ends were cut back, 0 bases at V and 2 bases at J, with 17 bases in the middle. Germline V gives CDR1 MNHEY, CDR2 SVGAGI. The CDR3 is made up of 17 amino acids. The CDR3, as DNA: TGTGCCAGCAGTTACTCGCTTTCCGGGCTGCTGACCTACGAGCAGTACTTC. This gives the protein CASSYSLSGLLTYEQYF.

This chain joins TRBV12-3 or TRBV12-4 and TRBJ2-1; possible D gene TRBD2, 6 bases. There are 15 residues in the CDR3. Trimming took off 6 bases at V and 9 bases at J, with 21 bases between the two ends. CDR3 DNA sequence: TGTGCCAGCAGCCGTCTCAGCGGGCGATCCCCTGAGCAGTTCTTC. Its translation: CASSRLSGRSPEQFF.

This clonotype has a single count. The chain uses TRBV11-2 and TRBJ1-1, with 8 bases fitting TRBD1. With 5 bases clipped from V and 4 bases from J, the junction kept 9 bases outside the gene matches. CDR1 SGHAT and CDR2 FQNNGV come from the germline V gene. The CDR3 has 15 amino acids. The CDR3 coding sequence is TGTGCCAGCAGCCCCCGGACAGGGTTGGGCACTGAAGCTTTCTTT. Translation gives CASSPRTGLGTEAFF. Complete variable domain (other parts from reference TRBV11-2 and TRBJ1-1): EAGVAQSPRYKIIEKRQSVAFWCNPISGHATLYWYQQILGQGPKLLIQFQNNGVVDDSQLPKDRFSAERLKGVDSTLKIQPAKLEDSAVYLCASSPRTGLGTEAFFGQGTRLTVV.

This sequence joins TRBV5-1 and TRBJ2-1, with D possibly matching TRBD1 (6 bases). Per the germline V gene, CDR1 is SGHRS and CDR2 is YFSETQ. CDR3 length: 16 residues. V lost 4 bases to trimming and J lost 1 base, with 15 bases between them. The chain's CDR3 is CASSRLDSASYNEQFF. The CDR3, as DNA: TGCGCCAGCAGCCGACTGGACAGTGCATCCTACAATGAGCAGTTCTTC.

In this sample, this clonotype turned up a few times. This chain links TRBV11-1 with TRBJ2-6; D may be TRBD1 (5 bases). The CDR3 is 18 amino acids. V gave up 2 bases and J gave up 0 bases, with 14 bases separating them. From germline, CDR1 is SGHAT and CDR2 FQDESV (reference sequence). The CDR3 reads CASSLRQDTLSGANVLTF. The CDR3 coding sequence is TGTGCCAGCAGCTTAAGGCAGGACACCCTCTCTGGGGCCAACGTCCTGACTTTC. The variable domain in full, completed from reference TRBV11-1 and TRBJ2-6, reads EAEVAQSPRYKITEKSQAVAFWCDPISGHATLYWYRQILGQGPELLVQFQDESVVDDSQLPKDRFSAERLKGVDSTLKIQPAELGDSAMYLCASSLRQDTLSGANVLTFGAGSRLTVL.

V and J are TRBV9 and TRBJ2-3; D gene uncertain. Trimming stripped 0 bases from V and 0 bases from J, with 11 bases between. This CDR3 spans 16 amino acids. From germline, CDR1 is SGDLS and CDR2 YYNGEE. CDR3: CASSVGLYASTDTQYF. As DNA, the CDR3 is TGTGCCAGCAGCGTAGGACTTTACGCTAGCACAGATACGCAGTATTTT.

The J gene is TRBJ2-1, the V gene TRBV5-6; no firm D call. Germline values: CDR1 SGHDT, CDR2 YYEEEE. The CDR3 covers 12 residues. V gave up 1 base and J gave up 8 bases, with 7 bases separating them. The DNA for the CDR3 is TGTGCCAGCAGCTTGACGACTTATGAGCAGTTCTTC. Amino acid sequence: CASSLTTYEQFF.